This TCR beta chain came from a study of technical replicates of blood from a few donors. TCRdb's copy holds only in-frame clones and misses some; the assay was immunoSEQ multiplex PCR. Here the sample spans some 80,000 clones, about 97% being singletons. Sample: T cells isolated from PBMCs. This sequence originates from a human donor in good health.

CDR3 in amino acids: CASSYGESGYTF. The CDR3, as DNA: TGTGCCAGCAGTTACGGTGAGAGTGGCTACACCTTC. The chain carries TRBV6-5 and TRBJ1-2, with D unclear. Germline loops: CDR1 MNHEY, CDR2 SVGAGI. Trimming stripped 2 bases from V and 7 bases from J, with 8 bases between. There are 12 residues in the CDR3.